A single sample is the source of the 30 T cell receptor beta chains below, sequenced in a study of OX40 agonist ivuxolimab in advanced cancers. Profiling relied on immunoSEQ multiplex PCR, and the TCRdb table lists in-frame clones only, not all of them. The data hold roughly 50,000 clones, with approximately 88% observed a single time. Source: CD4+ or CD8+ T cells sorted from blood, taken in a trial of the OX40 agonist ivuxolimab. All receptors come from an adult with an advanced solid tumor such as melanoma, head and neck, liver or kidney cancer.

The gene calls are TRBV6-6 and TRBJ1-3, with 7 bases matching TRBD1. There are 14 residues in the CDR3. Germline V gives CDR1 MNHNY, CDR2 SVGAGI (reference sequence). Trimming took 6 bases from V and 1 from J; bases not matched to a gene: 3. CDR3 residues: CASSSGQSGNTIYF. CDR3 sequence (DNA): TGTGCCAGCAGCTCGGGACAGTCTGGAAACACCATATATTTT.

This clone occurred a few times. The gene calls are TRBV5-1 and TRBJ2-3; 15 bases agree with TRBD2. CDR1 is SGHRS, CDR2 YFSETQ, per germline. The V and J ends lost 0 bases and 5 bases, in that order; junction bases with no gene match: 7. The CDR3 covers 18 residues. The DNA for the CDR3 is TGCGCCAGCAGCTTGGAGGGACTAGCGGGGGGCGTTGGAGATACGCAGTATTTT. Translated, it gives CASSLEGLAGGVGDTQYF.

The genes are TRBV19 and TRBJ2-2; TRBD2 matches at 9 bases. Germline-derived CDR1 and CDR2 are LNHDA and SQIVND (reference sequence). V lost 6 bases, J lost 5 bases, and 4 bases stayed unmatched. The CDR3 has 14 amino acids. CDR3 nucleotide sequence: TGTGCCAGTAGGCCCCTAGCGGGAACCGGGGAGCTGTTTTTT. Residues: CASRPLAGTGELFF.

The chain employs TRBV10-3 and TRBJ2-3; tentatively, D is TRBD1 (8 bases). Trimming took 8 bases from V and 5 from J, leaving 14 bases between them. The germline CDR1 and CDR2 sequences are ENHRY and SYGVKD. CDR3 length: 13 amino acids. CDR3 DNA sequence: TGTGCCATCGGCACAGGGGGGGTAGATACGCAGTATTTT. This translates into CAIGTGGVDTQYF.

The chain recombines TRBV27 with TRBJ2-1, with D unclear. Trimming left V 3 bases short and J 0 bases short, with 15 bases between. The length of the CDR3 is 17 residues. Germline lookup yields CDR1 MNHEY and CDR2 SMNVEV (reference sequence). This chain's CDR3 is CASSFPRHLSSYNEQFF. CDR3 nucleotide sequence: TGTGCCAGCAGTTTCCCTCGACACCTGAGCTCCTACAATGAGCAGTTCTTC.

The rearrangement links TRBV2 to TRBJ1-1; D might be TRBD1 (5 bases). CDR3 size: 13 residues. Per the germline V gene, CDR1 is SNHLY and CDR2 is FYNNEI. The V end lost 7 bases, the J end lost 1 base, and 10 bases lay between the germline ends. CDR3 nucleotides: TGTGCCAGCAAATGGGACGGGAACACTGAAGCTTTCTTT. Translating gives CASKWDGNTEAFF.

The CDR3, as DNA: TGTGCCAGTAGTATTGGACAGAGGCAGCCCCAGCATTTT. Translating gives CASSIGQRQPQHF. The rearrangement joins TRBV19 to TRBJ1-5, with D possibly being TRBD1 (6 bases). Germline CDR1 and CDR2: LNHDA and SQIVND (reference sequence). V lost 3 bases, J lost 7 bases, and 10 bases lay in between. This CDR3 contains 13 residues.

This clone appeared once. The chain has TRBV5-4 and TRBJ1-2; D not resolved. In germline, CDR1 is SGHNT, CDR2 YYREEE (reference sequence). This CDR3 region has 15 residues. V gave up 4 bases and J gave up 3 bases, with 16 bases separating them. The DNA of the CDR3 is TGTGCCAGCAGCCCACAGACGGGAACGGACTATGGCTACACCTTC. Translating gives CASSPQTGTDYGYTF. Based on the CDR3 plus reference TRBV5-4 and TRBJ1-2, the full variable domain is ETGVTQSPTHLIKTRGQQVTLRCSSQSGHNTVSWYQQALGQGPQFIFQYYREEENGRGNFPPRFSGLQFPNYSSELNVNALELDDSALYLCASSPQTGTDYGYTFGSGTRLTVV.

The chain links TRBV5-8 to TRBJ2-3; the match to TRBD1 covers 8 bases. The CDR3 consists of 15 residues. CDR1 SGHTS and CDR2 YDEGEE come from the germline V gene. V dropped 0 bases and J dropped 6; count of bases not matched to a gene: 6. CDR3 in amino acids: CASSLARQGADTQYF. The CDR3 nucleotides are TGTGCCAGCAGCTTGGCCCGGCAGGGGGCCGATACGCAGTATTTT.

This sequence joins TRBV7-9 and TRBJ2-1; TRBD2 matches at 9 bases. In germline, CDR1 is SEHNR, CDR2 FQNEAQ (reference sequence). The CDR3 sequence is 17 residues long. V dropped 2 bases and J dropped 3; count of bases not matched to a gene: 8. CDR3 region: CASSLSYGLASYNEQFF. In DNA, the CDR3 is TGTGCCAGCAGCTTATCTTACGGACTAGCGAGCTACAATGAGCAGTTCTTC. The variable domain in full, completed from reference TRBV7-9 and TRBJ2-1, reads DTGVSQNPRHKITKRGQNVTFRCDPISEHNRLYWYRQTLGQGPEFLTYFQNEAQLEKSRLLSDRFSAERPKGSFSTLEIQRTEQGDSAMYLCASSLSYGLASYNEQFFGPGTRLTVL.

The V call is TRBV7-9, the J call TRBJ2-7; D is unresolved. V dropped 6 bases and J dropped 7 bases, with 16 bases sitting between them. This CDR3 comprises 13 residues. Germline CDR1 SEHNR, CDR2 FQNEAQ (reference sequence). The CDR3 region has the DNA TGTGCCAGCAGAAGGACGGTGCTAGGAGAGCAGTACGTC. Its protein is CASRRTVLGEQYV.

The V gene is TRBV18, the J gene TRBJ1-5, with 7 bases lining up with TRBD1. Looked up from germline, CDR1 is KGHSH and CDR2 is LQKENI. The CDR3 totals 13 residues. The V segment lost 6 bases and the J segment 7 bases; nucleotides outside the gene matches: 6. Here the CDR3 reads CASSPGTEQPQHF. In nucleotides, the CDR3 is TGTGCCAGCTCTCCCGGGACAGAACAGCCCCAGCATTTT.

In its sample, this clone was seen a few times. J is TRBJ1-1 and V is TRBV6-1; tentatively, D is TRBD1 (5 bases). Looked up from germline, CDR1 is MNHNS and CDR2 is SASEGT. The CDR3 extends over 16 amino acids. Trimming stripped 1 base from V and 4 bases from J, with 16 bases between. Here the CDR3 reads CASSEGIDSWATEAFF. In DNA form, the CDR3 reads TGTGCCAGCAGTGAAGGGATCGACAGCTGGGCCACTGAAGCTTTCTTT.

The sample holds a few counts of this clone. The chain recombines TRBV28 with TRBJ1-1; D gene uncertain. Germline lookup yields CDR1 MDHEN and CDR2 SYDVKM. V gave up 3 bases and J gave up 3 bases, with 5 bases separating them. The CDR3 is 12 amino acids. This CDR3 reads CASSLSYTEAFF. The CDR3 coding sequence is TGTGCCAGCAGTTTGTCATACACTGAAGCTTTCTTT.

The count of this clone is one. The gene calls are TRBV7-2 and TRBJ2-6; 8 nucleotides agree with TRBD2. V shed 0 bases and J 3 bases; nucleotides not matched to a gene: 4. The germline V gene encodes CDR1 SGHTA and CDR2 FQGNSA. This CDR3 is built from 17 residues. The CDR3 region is CASSLAGGAVGANVLTF. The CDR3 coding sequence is TGTGCCAGCAGCTTAGCCGGGGGGGCCGTTGGGGCCAACGTCCTGACTTTC.

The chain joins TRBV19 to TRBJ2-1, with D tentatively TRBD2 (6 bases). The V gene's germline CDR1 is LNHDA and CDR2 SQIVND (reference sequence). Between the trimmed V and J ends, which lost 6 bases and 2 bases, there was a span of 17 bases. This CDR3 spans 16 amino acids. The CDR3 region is CASSPGGRRAYNEQFF. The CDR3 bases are TGTGCCAGTAGCCCTGGAGGGAGGCGGGCCTACAATGAGCAGTTCTTC.

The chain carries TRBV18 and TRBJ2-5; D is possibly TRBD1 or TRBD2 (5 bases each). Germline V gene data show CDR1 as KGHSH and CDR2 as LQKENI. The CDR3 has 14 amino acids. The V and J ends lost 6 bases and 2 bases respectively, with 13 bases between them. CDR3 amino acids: CASSRGELQETQYF. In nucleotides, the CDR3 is TGTGCCAGCTCTCGAGGGGAGCTGCAAGAGACCCAGTACTTC. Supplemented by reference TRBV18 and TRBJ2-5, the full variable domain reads NAGVMQNPRHLVRRRGQEARLRCSPMKGHSHVYWYRQLPEEGLKFMVYLQKENIIDESGMPKERFSAEFPKEGPSILRIQQVVRGDSAAYFCASSRGELQETQYFGPGTRLLVL.

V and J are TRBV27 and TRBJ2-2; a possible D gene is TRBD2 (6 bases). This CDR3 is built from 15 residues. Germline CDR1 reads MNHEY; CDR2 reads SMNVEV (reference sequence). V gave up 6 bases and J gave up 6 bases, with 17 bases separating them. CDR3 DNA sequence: TGTGCCAGCAGCCGAAATAGGGACTCCTCCGGGGAGCTGTTTTTT. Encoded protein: CASSRNRDSSGELFF.

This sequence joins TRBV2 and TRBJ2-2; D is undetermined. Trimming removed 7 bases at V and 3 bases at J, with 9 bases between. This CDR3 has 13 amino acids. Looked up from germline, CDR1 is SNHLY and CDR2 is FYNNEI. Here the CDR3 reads CASTRTDTGELFF. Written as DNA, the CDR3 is TGTGCCAGCACACGTACGGACACCGGGGAGCTGTTTTTT.

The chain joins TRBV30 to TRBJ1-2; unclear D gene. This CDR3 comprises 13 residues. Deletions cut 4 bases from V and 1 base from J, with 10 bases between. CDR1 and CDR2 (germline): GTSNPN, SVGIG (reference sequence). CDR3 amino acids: CAWKSADNYGYTF. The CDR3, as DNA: TGTGCCTGGAAATCAGCCGATAACTATGGCTACACCTTC.

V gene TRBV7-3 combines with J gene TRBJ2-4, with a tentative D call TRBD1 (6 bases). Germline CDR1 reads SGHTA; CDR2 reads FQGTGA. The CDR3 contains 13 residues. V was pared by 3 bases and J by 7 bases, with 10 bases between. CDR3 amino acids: CASSLRQGNIQYF. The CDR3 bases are TGTGCCAGCAGCTTGCGGCAGGGGAACATTCAGTACTTC.

The chain's CDR3 is CASSLPGMGQGALYEQYV. As DNA, the CDR3 is TGTGCCAGCAGCTTGCCAGGCATGGGACAGGGGGCCCTCTACGAGCAGTACGTC. The chain carries TRBV5-6 and TRBJ2-7; 12 positions match TRBD1. With V trimmed by 1 base and J by 3 bases, 11 bases remained unmatched. Per the germline V gene, CDR1 is SGHDT and CDR2 is YYEEEE. The CDR3 totals 18 residues.

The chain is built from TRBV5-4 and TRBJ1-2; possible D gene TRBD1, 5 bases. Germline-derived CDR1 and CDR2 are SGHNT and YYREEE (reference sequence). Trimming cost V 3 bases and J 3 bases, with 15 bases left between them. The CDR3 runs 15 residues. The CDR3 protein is CASSYSDRRYYGYTF. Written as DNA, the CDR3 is TGTGCCAGCAGCTATTCTGACAGACGATACTATGGCTACACCTTC.

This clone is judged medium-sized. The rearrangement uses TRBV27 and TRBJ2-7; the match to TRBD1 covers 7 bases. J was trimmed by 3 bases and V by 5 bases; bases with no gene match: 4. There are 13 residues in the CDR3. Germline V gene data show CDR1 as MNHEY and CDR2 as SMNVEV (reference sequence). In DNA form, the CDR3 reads TGTGCCAGCAGTAGGGGACAGAACTACGAGCAGTACGTC. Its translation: CASSRGQNYEQYV.

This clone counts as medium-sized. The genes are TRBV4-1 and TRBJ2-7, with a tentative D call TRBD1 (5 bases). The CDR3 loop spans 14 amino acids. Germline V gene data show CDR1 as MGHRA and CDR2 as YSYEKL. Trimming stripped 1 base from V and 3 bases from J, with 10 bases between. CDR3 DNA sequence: TGCGCCAGCAGCCAAGCCCAGGGATTCTACGAGCAGTACTTC. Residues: CASSQAQGFYEQYF.

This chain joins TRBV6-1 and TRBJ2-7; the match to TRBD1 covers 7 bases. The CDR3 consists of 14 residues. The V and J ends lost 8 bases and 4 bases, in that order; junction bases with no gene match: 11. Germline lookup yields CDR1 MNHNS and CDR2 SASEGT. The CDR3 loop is CASESGQTLYEQYV. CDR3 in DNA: TGTGCCAGCGAATCGGGACAGACGCTTTACGAGCAGTACGTC.

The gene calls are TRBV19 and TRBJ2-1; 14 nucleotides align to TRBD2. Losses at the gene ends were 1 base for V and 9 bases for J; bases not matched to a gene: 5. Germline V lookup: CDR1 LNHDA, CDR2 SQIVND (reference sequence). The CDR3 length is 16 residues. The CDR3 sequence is CASSIVGLAGVGEQFF. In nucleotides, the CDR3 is TGTGCCAGTAGTATAGTGGGACTAGCGGGAGTGGGTGAGCAGTTCTTC.

DNA for the CDR3: TGTGCCAGCAGTTATAGTCTGGGGGGCGAAGAGACCCAGTACTTC. Its protein is CASSYSLGGEETQYF. The genes are TRBV6-5 and TRBJ2-5; possibly TRBD1 or TRBD2 for D (6 bases each). Trimming took off 3 bases at V and 3 bases at J, with 14 bases between the two ends. The CDR3 sequence is 15 residues long. Germline V gene lookup returns CDR1 MNHEY and CDR2 SVGAGI.

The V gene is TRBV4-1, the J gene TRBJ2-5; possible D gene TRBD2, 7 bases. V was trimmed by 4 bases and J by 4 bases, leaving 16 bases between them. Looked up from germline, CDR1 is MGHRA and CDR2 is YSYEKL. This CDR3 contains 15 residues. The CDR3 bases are TGCGCCAGCAGCCCTACATACCGGGGGGCAGAGACCCAGTACTTC. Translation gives CASSPTYRGAETQYF.

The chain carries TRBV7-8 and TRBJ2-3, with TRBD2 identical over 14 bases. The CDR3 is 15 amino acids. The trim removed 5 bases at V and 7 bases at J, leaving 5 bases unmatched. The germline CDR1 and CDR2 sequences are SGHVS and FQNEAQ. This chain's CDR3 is CASSLGTSGGNTQYF. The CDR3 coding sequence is TGTGCCAGCAGCCTCGGGACTAGCGGGGGAAATACGCAGTATTTT.